These 15 T cell receptor beta chains were sequenced from one sample in a study of T cells expressing NK-cell markers. One entry per CDR3 protein, without DNA, is what TCRdb gives after re-calling the 5' RACE reads. The repertoire table contains a few hundred thousand distinct CDR3 sequences. The specimen sequenced was blood T cells: a sorted CD56 or NKG2C T cell subset, CD4+ or CD8+ T cells, or bulk PBMC T cells (not recorded which). These receptors were taken from a woman aged 45-65 years in good health.

The gene calls are TRBV5-1 and TRBJ2-1; checking the TCRdb D call of TRBD1 is not possible without DNA. Germline V lookup: CDR1 SGHRS, CDR2 YFSETQ. This CDR3 is built from 16 residues. CDR3: CASSSTGVGTGNEQFF.

The chain links TRBV3-1 to TRBJ2-1. Germline CDR1 and CDR2: LGHDT and YNNKEL (reference sequence). This CDR3 has 15 residues. The CDR3 sequence is CASSHHRGTYNEQFF.

This chain uses TRBV6-5 with TRBJ2-3; TCRdb's assignment of TRBD2 cannot be checked, as there is no DNA. Germline CDR1 is MNHEY and CDR2 is SVGAGI. This CDR3 contains 15 residues. This CDR3 reads CASSLLSGPTDTQYF.

The genes are TRBV12-3 or TRBV12-4 and TRBJ2-5. The CDR3 length is 15 residues. This chain's CDR3 is CASSPTVGTQETQYF.

This chain connects TRBV20-1 to TRBJ2-3; absent DNA, TCRdb's TRBD2 call cannot be checked. The CDR3 loop spans 16 amino acids. CDR1 is DFQATT and CDR2 is SNEGSKA in the germline V gene (reference sequence). The CDR3 sequence is CSAWSASGSSTDTQYF.

The gene calls are TRBV5-1 and TRBJ2-2; without DNA, the TCRdb call of TRBD1 cannot be checked. Germline V gene lookup returns CDR1 SGHRS and CDR2 YFSETQ. The CDR3 has 14 residues. CDR3 sequence: CASSPPRVPGELFF.

The chain recombines TRBV11-2 with TRBJ2-3; without DNA, the TCRdb call of TRBD2 cannot be checked. Looked up from germline, CDR1 is SGHAT and CDR2 is FQNNGV. The CDR3 is 16 residues long. The CDR3 reads CASSFGERGSTDTQYF.

The rearrangement joins TRBV20-1 to TRBJ2-1; the TRBD2 assignment by TCRdb is unverifiable without DNA. This CDR3 comprises 14 residues. Per germline, CDR1 DFQATT and CDR2 SNEGSKA (reference sequence). The CDR3 is CSARIAGGRDEQFF.

The chain has TRBV3-1 and TRBJ2-2; TCRdb outputs TRBD2, but without DNA this stays unchecked. Germline CDR1 is LGHDT and CDR2 is YNNKEL (reference sequence). The CDR3 totals 15 residues. CDR3 amino acids: CASSQDSTGAGELFF. The entire variable domain, with the rest obtained from reference TRBV3-1 and TRBJ2-2, is as follows: DTAVSQTPKYLVTQMGNDKSIKCEQNLGHDTMYWYKQDSKKFLKIMFSYNNKELIINETVPNRFSPKSPDKAHLNLHINSLELGDSAVYFCASSQDSTGAGELFFGEGSRLTVL.

This chain joins TRBV6-2 or TRBV6-3 and TRBJ1-1. The CDR3 contains 11 residues. Germline V CDR1 and CDR2: MNHEY, SVGEGT. The CDR3 is CASSYGTSAFF.

The gene calls are TRBV2 and TRBJ2-1; TCRdb proposes TRBD1, but this gene call is untestable without DNA. The CDR3 loop spans 13 amino acids. Germline V gives CDR1 SNHLY, CDR2 FYNNEI. The CDR3 here is CASSDETVGEQFF. Complete variable domain (other parts from reference TRBV2 and TRBJ2-1): EPEVTQTPSHQVTQMGQEVILRCVPISNHLYFYWYRQILGQKVEFLVSFYNNEISEKSEIFDDQFSVERPDGSNFTLKIRSTKLEDSAMYFCASSDETVGEQFFGPGTRLTVL.

CDR3 in amino acids: CASSLVQGSYNEQFF. The chain couples TRBV5-1 to TRBJ2-1. Germline CDR1 SGHRS, CDR2 YFSETQ. CDR3 length: 15 amino acids.

The chain uses TRBV7-2 and TRBJ1-1; TCRdb gives TRBD1 as the D gene, but with no DNA this cannot be confirmed. The CDR3 loop spans 15 amino acids. The germline CDR1 and CDR2 sequences are SGHTA and FQGNSA. The CDR3 is CASSQYRVSNTEAFF.

The chain recombines TRBV10-1 with TRBJ1-1; the D call of TRBD1 rests on TCRdb alone, since no DNA is present to check it. The CDR3 has 16 amino acids. The germline V gene encodes CDR1 WNHNN and CDR2 SYGVQD (reference sequence). Here the CDR3 reads CASSGPRGDRNTEAFF.

The chain joins TRBV27 to TRBJ1-5. The germline V gene has CDR1 MNHEY and CDR2 SMNVEV (reference sequence). The CDR3 is 15 residues long. CDR3 loop: CASSSPGRQGQPQHF.